This TCR beta chain was recovered during a study of blood T cell repertoires in COVID-19. Overall study context: Whether acute or convalescent, the COVID-19 samples came from the United States, Italy and Spain.

Here immunoSEQ multiplex PCR was the method, and the copy in TCRdb shows in-frame clones only, minus some. The data hold fewer than 70,000 clones, with around 81% observed a single time. Trimming shortened V by 0 bases and J by 3 bases, and 18 bases separated the two germline ends. CDR1 is MGHRA and CDR2 is YSYEKL in the germline V gene. The CDR3 runs to 17 residues. The table lists this clone with a count of one. This sequence originates from a human donor in a cohort sampled during active COVID-19. Sequencing was carried out using peripheral blood. This chain connects TRBV4-1 to TRBJ2-7; tentative D call: TRBD1 (5 bases). The CDR3 here is CASSQDPRGSYDYEQYF. The CDR3 DNA follows: TGCGCCAGCAGCCAAGATCCAAGGGGAAGCTATGACTACGAGCAGTACTTC.